Listed here is a single T cell receptor (beta chain). The V gene's germline CDR1 is SGDLS and CDR2 YYNGEE. V was clipped by 3 bases and J by 2 bases; unmatched bases: 5. There are 15 residues in the CDR3. This entry comes from a study of breast tumors, draining lymph nodes, adjacent tissues. TCRdb recomputed calls from the multiplex PCR reads with MiXCR, one row per CDR3 protein. The table has about 21,000 distinct CDR3 sequences, 41% seen once. The sequenced sample was breast tumor tissue. The V gene is TRBV9, the J gene TRBJ2-1, with 7 bases matching TRBD1. The receptor was isolated from a female donor with breast cancer. Some clones in this sample may be carry-over from other donors' samples. The CDR3 region is CASSADRAAYNEQFF. CDR3 nucleotide sequence: TGTGCCAGCAGCGCCGACAGGGCAGCCTACAATGAGCAGTTCTTC. The full variable domain, in which reference TRBV9 and TRBJ2-1 provide the parts outside the CDR3, is DSGVTQTPKHLITATGQRVTLRCSPRSGDLSVYWYQQSLDQGLQFLIQYYNGEERAKGNILERFSAQQFPDLHSELNLSSLELGDSALYFCASSADRAAYNEQFFGPGTRLTVL.